This T cell receptor beta chain appears in the sequencing data of a study of monozygotic twins with inflammatory bowel disease. Findings and caveats of the study: Those with IBD had lower TCRbeta diversity (inverse Simpson) than their healthy co-twins did. Between concordant and discordant twins, repertoire similarity failed to differ, a result that limited power may explain.

A remark on this clonotype: The antigen is undetermined.

This CDR3 contains 19 residues. Germline values: CDR1 LGHDT, CDR2 YNNKEL (reference sequence). Each TCR library used about 3,500 ng of total RNA. TCRdb re-called the 5' RACE reads and catalogs CDR3 proteins one per entry, DNA excluded. Recorded for this sample: fewer than 450,000 distinct CDR3 sequences. The receptor's source is a human donor with ulcerative colitis or Crohn's disease, or a healthy co-twin of an affected twin (not recorded which). The chain combines TRBV3-1 with TRBJ2-7; TCRdb lists TRBD1, though no DNA is available to test this call. The sample was blood. CDR3 loop: CASSRYRGQGVSSSYEQYF.